The source of this T cell receptor (beta chain) is a study of T cell responses to AZD1222 COVID-19 vaccine. Turning to the study itself: Pooled samples include second doses given at about 4 or 12 weeks.

The assay was immunoSEQ multiplex PCR, and TCRdb's table has in-frame clones only and misses some. The sample records tens of thousands of clones, 80% being singletons. V lost 5 bases, J lost 0 bases, and 4 bases stayed unmatched. CDR1 and CDR2 from the germline V gene are MNHEY and SMNVEV (reference sequence). The CDR3 length is 15 residues. This receptor was identified in an adult in good health. The sample in question was peripheral blood, obtained on day 0 of AZD1222 vaccination. The rearrangement uses TRBV27 and TRBJ1-5, with TRBD1 matching over 7 bases. The CDR3 here is CASSPGQHSNQPQHF. The CDR3 DNA is TGTGCCAGCAGTCCGGGACAGCATAGCAATCAGCCCCAGCATTTT.